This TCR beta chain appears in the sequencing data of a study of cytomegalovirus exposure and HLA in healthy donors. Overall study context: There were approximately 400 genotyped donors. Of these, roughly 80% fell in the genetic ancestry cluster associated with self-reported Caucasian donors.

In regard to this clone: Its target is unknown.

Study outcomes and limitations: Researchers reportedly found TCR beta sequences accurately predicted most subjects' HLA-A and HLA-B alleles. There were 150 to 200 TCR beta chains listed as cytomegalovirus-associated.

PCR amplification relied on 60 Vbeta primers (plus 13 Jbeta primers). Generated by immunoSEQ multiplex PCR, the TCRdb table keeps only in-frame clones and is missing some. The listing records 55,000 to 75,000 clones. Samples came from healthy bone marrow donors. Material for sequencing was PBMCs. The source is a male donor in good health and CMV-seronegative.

The CDR3 DNA is TGTGCCAGCAGTTCAGGGACAGATCACGAGCAGTACTTC. It specifies CASSSGTDHEQYF. The chain is built from TRBV28 and TRBJ2-7; 7 bases match TRBD1. V was clipped by 4 bases and J by 5 bases; unmatched bases: 5. The CDR3 covers 13 residues. From germline, CDR1 is MDHEN and CDR2 SYDVKM.